The 21 T cell receptor beta chains reported below all come from one sample, sequenced in a study of T cell repertoires in cytomegalovirus infection. TCRdb recomputed calls from the reads with MiXCR, one row per CDR3 protein. The sample consists of about 470,000 distinct CDR3 sequences, more than 40% of them appearing once. No antigen has been assigned to these receptors. The sequencing used cultured PBMCs, collected from culture after CMV antigen stimulation. The receptors originated from a human donor in good health (CMV status not recorded). Some clones in this sample may be carry-over from other donors' samples.

The chain uses TRBV4-1 and TRBJ2-7; 7 bases match TRBD1. After removal of 0 bases from V and 3 bases from J, the junction contained 5 bases not matched to a gene. Germline V gives CDR1 MGHRA, CDR2 YSYEKL. CDR3 size: 15 residues. In nucleotides, the CDR3 is TGCGCCAGCAGCCAAGAAGGGGCAGGGGGCTACGAGCAGTACTTC. Its protein product is CASSQEGAGGYEQYF.

The V gene is TRBV12-3 or TRBV12-4, the J gene TRBJ1-5; TRBD1 matches 10 bases. V lost 1 base and J lost 7; bases outside the gene matches: 4. The CDR3 has 15 residues. In nucleotides, the CDR3 is TGTGCCAGCAGTTTAGGACAGGGGGCAGGGCAGCCCCAGCATTTT. As protein: CASSLGQGAGQPQHF.

This clonotype was seen more than once but under ten times. The chain joins TRBV6-2 or TRBV6-3 to TRBJ2-1; TRBD2 aligns across 8 bases. From germline, CDR1 is MNHEY and CDR2 SVGEGT. The ends lost 6 bases at V and 0 bases at J; junction bases unmatched: 10. CDR3 size: 17 residues. The CDR3 loop reads CASSQFRLASSYNEQFF. The DNA of the CDR3 is TGTGCCAGCAGCCAATTTCGACTAGCGTCCTCCTACAATGAGCAGTTCTTC.

V gene TRBV2 combines with J gene TRBJ1-5; D might be TRBD1 (5 bases). From germline, CDR1 is SNHLY and CDR2 FYNNEI. Trimming stripped 9 bases from V and 7 bases from J, with 16 bases between. This CDR3 has 13 residues. The CDR3 region has the DNA TGTGCCAGGAAGGGGCAGGGAAGCCAGCCCCAGCATTTT. It yields the protein CARKGQGSQPQHF.

The rearrangement joins TRBV6-1 to TRBJ2-5; 10 bases align to TRBD1. J lost 1 base, V lost 6 bases, and 5 bases had no gene match. Germline-derived CDR1 and CDR2 are MNHNS and SASEGT. The length of the CDR3 is 15 residues. The CDR3 protein is CASSLTGGFQETQYF. The CDR3, as DNA: TGTGCCAGCAGCCTGACAGGGGGCTTCCAAGAGACCCAGTACTTC.

V is TRBV7-2 and J is TRBJ1-6; no definite D call. The CDR3 is made up of 15 amino acids. From germline, CDR1 is SGHTA and CDR2 FQGNSA. Trimming removed 4 bases at V and 11 bases at J, with 18 bases between. The CDR3 loop is CASSSGRMGRAPLHF. As DNA, the CDR3 is TGTGCCAGCAGCTCAGGACGGATGGGAAGGGCACCCCTCCACTTT.

The V and J genes are TRBV12-5 and TRBJ1-5; possibly TRBD1 for D (6 bases). Germline V CDR1 and CDR2: LGHNT, FRNRAP. V shed 5 bases and J shed 0 bases, with 14 bases lying between them. CDR3 length: 16 residues. The CDR3 DNA reads as TGTGCTAGTGGTCCATGGACAGTCTATAGCAATCAGCCCCAGCATTTT. It encodes CASGPWTVYSNQPQHF.

The sample holds many counts of this clonotype. The rearrangement links TRBV12-3 or TRBV12-4 to TRBJ2-3; TRBD2 matches 11 bases. CDR3 length: 15 residues. V was pared by 7 bases and J by 8 bases, with 11 bases of the junction left unmatched. As DNA, the CDR3 is TGTGCCAGCACCCCGGTACTAGCGGGGGACCGTACGCAGTATTTT. Its translation: CASTPVLAGDRTQYF.

The chain uses TRBV7-9 and TRBJ2-1; D might be TRBD2 (6 bases). The germline V gene encodes CDR1 SEHNR and CDR2 FQNEAQ (reference sequence). The CDR3 is made up of 16 amino acids. V was trimmed by 7 bases and J by 3 bases, leaving 19 bases between them. The CDR3 nucleotides read TGTGCCAGCACCACCGTTTGGGGGGTTCGCTACAATGAGCAGTTCTTC. Protein product: CASTTVWGVRYNEQFF. The full variable domain, completed using reference TRBV7-9 and TRBJ2-1, is DTGVSQNPRHKITKRGQNVTFRCDPISEHNRLYWYRQTLGQGPEFLTYFQNEAQLEKSRLLSDRFSAERPKGSFSTLEIQRTEQGDSAMYLCASTTVWGVRYNEQFFGPGTRLTVL.

The table lists this clonotype with a few counts. The chain is built from TRBV7-2 and TRBJ2-1; TRBD2 aligns across 7 bases. CDR1 SGHTA and CDR2 FQGNSA come from the germline V gene. The CDR3 is 14 residues long. Trimming removed 0 bases from V and 12 bases from J; junction bases left unmatched: 8. CDR3 DNA sequence: TGTGCCAGCAGCTTAGCCCCGACTGCGGGGGTGCAGTTCTTC. Residues: CASSLAPTAGVQFF.

This chain joins TRBV20-1 and TRBJ2-5; D is uncertain. V shed 0 bases and J shed 5 bases, with 13 bases lying between them. Germline V gene data show CDR1 as DFQATT and CDR2 as SNEGSKA (reference sequence). The CDR3 is 14 residues long. The CDR3 DNA sequence: TGCAGTGCTAGAGATCCAATCACGGCGGAGACCCAGTACTTC. Translated, it gives CSARDPITAETQYF.

This chain links TRBV29-1 with TRBJ2-5; D is perhaps TRBD2 (6 bases). Trimming removed 6 bases from V and 5 bases from J, with 22 bases in between. There are 15 residues in the CDR3. Germline V CDR1 and CDR2: SQVTM, ANQGSEA. This CDR3 reads CSVQPHRGGWETQYF. The CDR3 DNA sequence: TGCAGCGTCCAACCCCACAGAGGAGGGTGGGAGACCCAGTACTTC.

V and J are TRBV19 and TRBJ2-1; 11 nucleotides line up with TRBD2. The CDR3 totals 15 residues. Germline trimming cut 6 bases from V and 4 bases from J; bases unmatched to any gene: 5. Per germline, CDR1 LNHDA and CDR2 SQIVND (reference sequence). This CDR3 reads CASRRTSGPYNEQFF. The CDR3 DNA is TGTGCCAGTAGGAGGACTAGCGGGCCGTACAATGAGCAGTTCTTC.

V usage is TRBV7-6 and J usage is TRBJ2-5; 11 bases fit TRBD2. Germline CDR1 reads SGHVS; CDR2 reads FNYEAQ. The CDR3 runs to 15 residues. V shed 1 base, J shed 4 bases, and the junction held 2 bases outside the gene matches. CDR3 amino acids: CASSLDSGRGETQYF. CDR3 in DNA: TGTGCCAGCAGCTTAGATAGCGGGAGGGGAGAGACCCAGTACTTC.

The chain joins TRBV4-2 to TRBJ1-5, with D uncertain. This CDR3 is built from 16 residues. Trimming took off 4 bases at V and 0 bases at J, with 13 bases between the two ends. Germline-derived CDR1 and CDR2 are LGHNA and YNFKEQ. CDR3 in amino acids: CASSPGEADSNQPQHF. Here the CDR3 DNA reads TGTGCCAGCAGCCCCGGGGAGGCAGATAGCAATCAGCCCCAGCATTTT.

This chain connects TRBV20-1 to TRBJ2-2; D unresolved. Germline V gene lookup returns CDR1 DFQATT and CDR2 SNEGSKA (reference sequence). CDR3 length equals 17 residues. V lost 4 bases and J lost 1, with 19 bases in between. This chain's CDR3 is CSAKRWRGPKNTGELFF. DNA for the CDR3: TGCAGTGCTAAGAGGTGGAGAGGACCTAAGAACACCGGGGAGCTGTTTTTT.

The chain employs TRBV4-1 and TRBJ2-3; 7 nucleotides match TRBD2. V shed 0 bases, J shed 4 bases, and the junction held 10 bases outside the gene matches. Germline CDR1 reads MGHRA; CDR2 reads YSYEKL. The CDR3 consists of 17 residues. CDR3 loop: CASSQDAGLPNSDTQYF. DNA of the CDR3: TGCGCCAGCAGCCAAGACGCGGGACTACCAAATTCAGATACGCAGTATTTT.

V and J are TRBV6-8 and TRBJ2-7; D gene unclear. The CDR3 runs 15 residues. Trimming removed 4 bases from V and 6 bases from J, with 19 bases in between. In germline, CDR1 is MNHGY, CDR2 SAAAGT. The DNA for the CDR3 is TGTGCCAGCAGTTTTACCCGAGGTGGACCTAGCGAGCAGTACTTC. Protein sequence: CASSFTRGGPSEQYF.

The chain joins TRBV7-6 to TRBJ2-2; 7 bases fit TRBD2. Germline V CDR1 and CDR2: SGHVS, FNYEAQ. V gave up 3 bases and J gave up 1 base; unmatched junction bases: 5. The CDR3 contains 16 residues. The CDR3 here is CASSFPSGENTGELFF. Written as DNA, the CDR3 is TGTGCCAGCAGCTTCCCTAGCGGTGAGAACACCGGGGAGCTGTTTTTT.

This rearrangement joins TRBV7-8 to TRBJ1-5; perhaps TRBD1 as D (5 bases). Looked up from germline, CDR1 is SGHVS and CDR2 is FQNEAQ. The CDR3 has 14 residues. Deletions cut 3 bases from V and 9 bases from J, with 15 bases between. The CDR3 DNA sequence: TGTGCCAGCAGCTTCAGCCAGGGAATTGGGCCCCAGCATTTT. As protein: CASSFSQGIGPQHF.

The chain carries TRBV28 and TRBJ1-5; D gene ambiguous. CDR3 size: 12 residues. Germline V lookup: CDR1 MDHEN, CDR2 SYDVKM. Trimming pared 3 bases from V and 6 bases from J, leaving 6 bases between. The CDR3 is CASSFVSQPQHF. Here the CDR3 DNA reads TGTGCCAGCAGTTTCGTGAGTCAGCCCCAGCATTTT.